The 30 T cell receptor beta chains in this list originate from one sample, sequenced in a study of blood T cell repertoires in COVID-19. Generated by immunoSEQ multiplex PCR, the TCRdb table keeps only in-frame clones and is missing some. The data hold roughly 250,000 clones, with approximately 79% observed a single time. The sequencing input was peripheral blood. The receptors stem from a woman between 35 and 50 years old with active or convalescent COVID-19.

The V call is TRBV12-5, the J call TRBJ2-6; D might be TRBD2 (6 bases). The CDR3 sequence is 16 residues long. V lost 0 bases, J lost 2 bases, and 8 bases lay in between. CDR1 LGHNT and CDR2 FRNRAP come from the germline V gene. The CDR3 DNA follows: TGTGCTAGTGGTTTGGTACGCGGGGCTGGGGCCAACGTCCTGACTTTC. It yields the protein CASGLVRGAGANVLTF.

The rearrangement uses TRBV9 and TRBJ1-6; the match to TRBD1 covers 12 bases. The V segment lost 0 bases and the J segment 10 bases; nucleotides outside the gene matches: 2. This CDR3 region has 15 residues. Germline CDR1 and CDR2: SGDLS and YYNGEE. The CDR3 DNA is TGTGCCAGCAGCGTAGAGGGGACAGGGGGCTCACCCCTCCACTTT. This sequence encodes CASSVEGTGGSPLHF.

This clone occurred a few times. The chain carries TRBV6-5 and TRBJ1-6; D is unresolved. Between the trimmed V and J ends, which lost 0 bases and 5 bases, there was a span of 11 bases. CDR3 length equals 16 residues. Germline V gene sequence: CDR1 MNHEY, CDR2 SVGAGI. The CDR3, as DNA: TGTGCCAGCAGTTACTCGACTACCAGAGATAATTCACCCCTCCACTTT. It encodes CASSYSTTRDNSPLHF.

The rearrangement links TRBV9 to TRBJ2-5, with TRBD1 matching over 7 bases. From germline, CDR1 is SGDLS and CDR2 YYNGEE. V gave up 0 bases and J gave up 1 base; unmatched junction bases: 6. CDR3 length: 16 residues. CDR3 nucleotides: TGTGCCAGCAGCGTAGCTACGACAGGGACCCAAGAGACCCAGTACTTC. This sequence encodes CASSVATTGTQETQYF.

As regards this clone: Other DNA sequences in the sample encode the same CDR3. The rearrangement joins TRBV7-2 to TRBJ1-5, with TRBD1 matching 11 bases. Trimming cost V 5 bases and J 7 bases; bases outside gene matches: 4. CDR1 is SGHTA, CDR2 FQGNSA, per germline. The CDR3 has 14 amino acids. DNA for the CDR3: TGTGCCAGCAGCCCGGGACAGGGGGGCCAGCCCCAGCATTTT. Translation: CASSPGQGGQPQHF.

The chain joins TRBV18 to TRBJ2-5; the D is unclear. CDR1 and CDR2 from the germline V gene are KGHSH and LQKENI. Trimming pared 6 bases from V and 0 bases from J, leaving 17 bases between. This CDR3 spans 16 amino acids. The CDR3, as DNA: TGTGCCAGCTCCCCAATGACTGGAACGTACCAAGAGACCCAGTACTTC. The encoded protein is CASSPMTGTYQETQYF. The full variable domain, with the rest looked up from reference TRBV18 and TRBJ2-5, is NAGVMQNPRHLVRRRGQEARLRCSPMKGHSHVYWYRQLPEEGLKFMVYLQKENIIDESGMPKERFSAEFPKEGPSILRIQQVVRGDSAAYFCASSPMTGTYQETQYFGPGTRLLVL.

The chain is built from TRBV29-1 and TRBJ2-4, with D hard to call. CDR1 and CDR2 from the germline V gene are SQVTM and ANQGSEA. Trimming took off 2 bases at V and 7 bases at J, with 12 bases between the two ends. CDR3 size: 13 residues. CDR3 nucleotide sequence: TGCAGCGTTGAATTTGGCCCCAGGAACATTCAGTACTTC. Protein: CSVEFGPRNIQYF.

The chain has TRBV25-1 and TRBJ1-5; TRBD1 might be the D (5 bases). The CDR3 has 14 amino acids. The V gene's germline CDR1 is MGHDK and CDR2 SYGVNS. Deletions cut 6 bases from V and 1 base from J, with 10 bases between. CDR3 coding DNA: TGTGCCAGCAGCTCAGGGATCAGCAATCAGCCCCAGCATTTT. Translation: CASSSGISNQPQHF.

The CDR3: CASSQESGNTIYF. The CDR3 bases are TGTGCCAGCAGCCAGGAATCTGGAAACACCATATATTTT. The J gene is TRBJ1-3, the V gene TRBV28; D not resolved. The CDR3 consists of 13 residues. V was trimmed by 6 bases and J by 1 base, leaving 7 bases between them. Germline CDR1 MDHEN, CDR2 SYDVKM.

This clone was counted between two and nine times. The rearrangement joins TRBV4-1 to TRBJ1-1; a possible D gene is TRBD1 (5 bases). Trimming pared 9 bases from V and 6 bases from J, leaving 8 bases between. CDR3 length equals 10 residues. Germline loops: CDR1 MGHRA, CDR2 YSYEKL. Here the CDR3 DNA reads TGCGCCAGTGGGGCCCCTGAAGCTTTCTTT. It codes for CASGAPEAFF.

The chain links TRBV7-9 to TRBJ1-2; 7 bases line up with TRBD1. Germline V gene sequence: CDR1 SEHNR, CDR2 FQNEAQ (reference sequence). The CDR3 contains 13 residues. After removal of 6 bases from V and 3 bases from J, the junction contained 4 bases not matched to a gene. For the CDR3, the DNA is TGTGCCAGCAGTTGGGACAGCTACTATGGCTACACCTTC. It yields the protein CASSWDSYYGYTF.

The V gene is TRBV6-5, the J gene TRBJ2-2; no reliable D call. Germline V CDR1 and CDR2: MNHEY, SVGAGI. The V gene lost 7 bases and the J gene lost 0 bases, with 3 bases spanning the gap. The CDR3 has 12 amino acids. This chain's CDR3 is CASTTNTGELFF. DNA for the CDR3: TGTGCCAGCACTACGAACACCGGGGAGCTGTTTTTT.

In the case of this clone: The sample has other DNA sequences that encode this CDR3 too. The chain couples TRBV19 to TRBJ2-5, with D unresolved. The ends were cut back, 3 bases at V and 5 bases at J, with 10 bases in the middle. Looked up from germline, CDR1 is LNHDA and CDR2 is SQIVND (reference sequence). The length of the CDR3 is 13 residues. The CDR3 DNA is TGTGCCAGTAGTATCCCAGGATGGGAGACCCAGTACTTC. Its protein is CASSIPGWETQYF.

The CDR3 DNA follows: TGTGCCAGTAGTCCCCTGGTGGGCAACCCTTTTAATTACGAGCAGTACTTC. Translating gives CASSPLVGNPFNYEQYF. The chain has TRBV19 and TRBJ2-7; D gene unclear. The germline CDR1 and CDR2 sequences are LNHDA and SQIVND (reference sequence). The CDR3 runs 17 residues. The V end lost 5 bases, the J end lost 4 bases, and 24 bases lay between the germline ends.

This rearrangement joins TRBV2 to TRBJ1-4; D ambiguous. The CDR3 extends over 12 amino acids. The germline V gene encodes CDR1 SNHLY and CDR2 FYNNEI. Trimming pared 0 bases from V and 8 bases from J, leaving 4 bases between. The CDR3 DNA reads TGTGCCAGCAGTGAAGCGAGGGAAAAACTGTTTTTT. It translates to CASSEAREKLFF.

The J gene is TRBJ2-2, the V gene TRBV7-6; D is uncertain. This CDR3 is 15 amino acids long. The germline V and J ends were trimmed by 4 bases and 11 bases, with 20 bases remaining between them. From germline, CDR1 is SGHVS and CDR2 FNYEAQ. This chain's CDR3 is CASSSRSSTGAELFF. CDR3 nucleotide sequence: TGTGCCAGCAGCTCGCGTTCTTCTACTGGTGCTGAGCTGTTTTTT.

The chain is built from TRBV28 and TRBJ2-5; perhaps TRBD1 as D (5 bases). V was cut by 3 bases and J by 5 bases, with 16 bases left in between. The CDR3 runs 15 residues. CDR1 and CDR2 (germline): MDHEN, SYDVKM. CDR3 bases: TGTGCCAGCAGTTTCGGGCAGGGTAGTCTGGAGACCCAGTACTTC. Translation: CASSFGQGSLETQYF.

The J gene is TRBJ1-1, the V gene TRBV11-2; 7 bases agree with TRBD1. V was clipped by 1 base and J by 7 bases; unmatched bases: 12. This CDR3 comprises 16 residues. Per germline, CDR1 SGHAT and CDR2 FQNNGV. The CDR3 spells CASSLGVPTGIFEAFF. The CDR3 coding sequence is TGTGCCAGCAGCTTAGGTGTTCCGACAGGGATTTTTGAAGCTTTCTTT. The whole variable domain, remainder taken from reference TRBV11-2 and TRBJ1-1, is EAGVAQSPRYKIIEKRQSVAFWCNPISGHATLYWYQQILGQGPKLLIQFQNNGVVDDSQLPKDRFSAERLKGVDSTLKIQPAKLEDSAVYLCASSLGVPTGIFEAFFGQGTRLTVV.

This clone has more than one count but fewer than ten. Other DNA sequences of this sample code for an identical CDR3. The rearrangement joins TRBV7-3 to TRBJ2-3; 8 bases fit TRBD1. V was pared by 4 bases and J by 0 bases, with 3 bases of the junction left unmatched. From germline, CDR1 is SGHTA and CDR2 FQGTGA. This CDR3 region has 15 residues. CDR3 in amino acids: CASSSGQGSTDTQYF. The CDR3 nucleotides are TGTGCCAGCAGCTCCGGACAGGGAAGCACAGATACGCAGTATTTT.

This chain links TRBV5-1 with TRBJ2-7; D remains unclear. The CDR3 extends over 11 amino acids. Trimming removed 4 bases at V and 6 bases at J, with 8 bases between. Germline CDR1 reads SGHRS; CDR2 reads YFSETQ. The CDR3 coding sequence is TGCGCCAGCAGCCCCCCCGGCGAGCAGTACGTC. Protein sequence: CASSPPGEQYV.

This clone is a singleton in its sample. The chain has TRBV7-2 and TRBJ1-2, with D uncertain. The CDR3 has 12 residues. CDR1 and CDR2 from the germline V gene are SGHTA and FQGNSA. V was trimmed by 1 base and J by 4 bases, leaving 4 bases between them. As DNA, the CDR3 is TGTGCCAGCAGCTTAGGGCTCTATGGCTACACCTTC. Protein sequence: CASSLGLYGYTF.

This clone was detected many times. V is TRBV6-5 and J is TRBJ1-1; unclear D gene. Germline values: CDR1 MNHEY, CDR2 SVGAGI. The length of the CDR3 is 14 residues. The V and J ends lost 4 bases and 0 bases respectively, with 9 bases between them. The chain's CDR3 is CASSSRDMNTEAFF. The CDR3, as DNA: TGTGCCAGCAGTTCCCGCGACATGAACACTGAAGCTTTCTTT.

The V call is TRBV3-1 (or the pseudogene TRBV3-2), the J call TRBJ2-7; weak D call: TRBD2 (7 bases). The CDR3 covers 12 residues. With 5 bases removed from V and 6 bases from J, the gap between germline ends came to 11 bases. Germline V gene lookup returns CDR1 LGHDT and CDR2 YNNKEL (reference sequence). The CDR3 coding sequence is TGTGCCAGCAGCTGGGGAGGGGGCGAGCAGTACGTC. It yields the protein CASSWGGGEQYV.

The chain couples TRBV5-1 to TRBJ1-2; 10 positions agree with TRBD1. V shed 3 bases, J shed 6 bases, and the junction held 5 bases outside the gene matches. The germline CDR1 and CDR2 sequences are SGHRS and YFSETQ. This CDR3 is built from 14 residues. The chain's CDR3 is CASSSTGGGDGYTF. CDR3 nucleotides: TGCGCCAGCAGCTCGACAGGGGGCGGAGATGGCTACACCTTC. Together with reference TRBV5-1 and TRBJ1-2, the CDR3 gives the full variable domain: KAGVTQTPRYLIKTRGQQVTLSCSPISGHRSVSWYQQTPGQGLQFLFEYFSETQRNKGNFPGRFSGRQFSNSRSEMNVSTLELGDSALYLCASSSTGGGDGYTFGSGTRLTVV.

The V call is TRBV5-1, the J call TRBJ2-3, with TRBD1 matching over 8 bases. With V trimmed by 0 bases and J by 3 bases, 3 bases remained unmatched. Germline V gives CDR1 SGHRS, CDR2 YFSETQ. The CDR3 extends over 15 amino acids. For the CDR3, the DNA is TGCGCCAGCAGCTTGGGACAGGGGAAAACAGATACGCAGTATTTT. Translating it yields CASSLGQGKTDTQYF.

The count of this clone is one. The rearrangement joins TRBV5-1 to TRBJ1-1; TRBD1 might be the D (5 bases). There are 14 residues in the CDR3. V lost 4 bases, J lost 0 bases, and 10 bases lay in between. The germline CDR1 and CDR2 sequences are SGHRS and YFSETQ. This chain's CDR3 is CASSLNRMNTEAFF. Here the CDR3 DNA reads TGCGCCAGCAGCCTGAACAGGATGAACACTGAAGCTTTCTTT. Variable domain in full (rest from reference TRBV5-1 and TRBJ1-1): KAGVTQTPRYLIKTRGQQVTLSCSPISGHRSVSWYQQTPGQGLQFLFEYFSETQRNKGNFPGRFSGRQFSNSRSEMNVSTLELGDSALYLCASSLNRMNTEAFFGQGTRLTVV.

The rearrangement links TRBV9 to TRBJ2-3; 9 positions match TRBD2. Unmatched junction bases numbered 4, after V lost 0 bases and J lost 5 bases. The CDR3 totals 15 residues. Germline V gives CDR1 SGDLS, CDR2 YYNGEE. As DNA, the CDR3 is TGTGCCAGCAGCGTAGGGGTAGCGGGGGTAGATACGCAGTATTTT. As protein: CASSVGVAGVDTQYF.

V and J are TRBV30 and TRBJ1-6, with no clear D. The germline V and J ends were trimmed by 1 base and 9 bases, with 13 bases remaining between them. Germline V CDR1 and CDR2: GTSNPN, SVGIG (reference sequence). This CDR3 is 14 amino acids long. CDR3 residues: CAWSGGGDGSPLHF. The CDR3 DNA is TGTGCCTGGAGTGGGGGAGGTGATGGTTCACCCCTCCACTTT.

This rearrangement joins TRBV7-9 to TRBJ1-6; the match to TRBD1 covers 9 bases. The CDR3 contains 16 residues. V dropped 4 bases and J dropped 7; count of bases not matched to a gene: 8. Germline V gene sequence: CDR1 SEHNR, CDR2 FQNEAQ (reference sequence). The CDR3 loop reads CASSSDRGGFNSPLHF. The CDR3, as DNA: TGTGCCAGCAGCTCCGACAGGGGGGGTTTCAATTCACCCCTCCACTTT.

The rearrangement uses TRBV13 and TRBJ2-7; 7 nucleotides match TRBD2. Trimming took 0 bases from V and 3 from J; bases not matched to a gene: 2. Looked up from germline, CDR1 is PRHDT and CDR2 is FYEKMQ (reference sequence). The CDR3 length is 14 residues. The CDR3 region is CASSLGRGDYEQYV. Here the CDR3 DNA reads TGTGCCAGCAGCTTAGGACGGGGGGACTACGAGCAGTACGTC.